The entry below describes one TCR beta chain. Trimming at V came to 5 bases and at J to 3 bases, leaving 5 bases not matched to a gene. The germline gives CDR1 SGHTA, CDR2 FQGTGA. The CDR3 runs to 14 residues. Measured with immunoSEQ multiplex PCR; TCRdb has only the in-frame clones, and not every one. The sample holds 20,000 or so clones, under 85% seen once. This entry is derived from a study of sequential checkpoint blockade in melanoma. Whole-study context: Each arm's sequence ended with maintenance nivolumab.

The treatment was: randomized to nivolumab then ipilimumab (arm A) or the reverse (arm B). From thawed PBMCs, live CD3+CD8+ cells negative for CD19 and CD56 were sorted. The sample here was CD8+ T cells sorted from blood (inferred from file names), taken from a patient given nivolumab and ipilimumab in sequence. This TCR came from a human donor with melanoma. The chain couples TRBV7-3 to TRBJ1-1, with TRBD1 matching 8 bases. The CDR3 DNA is TGTGCCAGCAGCGAAACAGGGGGAGACACTGAAGCTTTCTTT. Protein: CASSETGGDTEAFF.